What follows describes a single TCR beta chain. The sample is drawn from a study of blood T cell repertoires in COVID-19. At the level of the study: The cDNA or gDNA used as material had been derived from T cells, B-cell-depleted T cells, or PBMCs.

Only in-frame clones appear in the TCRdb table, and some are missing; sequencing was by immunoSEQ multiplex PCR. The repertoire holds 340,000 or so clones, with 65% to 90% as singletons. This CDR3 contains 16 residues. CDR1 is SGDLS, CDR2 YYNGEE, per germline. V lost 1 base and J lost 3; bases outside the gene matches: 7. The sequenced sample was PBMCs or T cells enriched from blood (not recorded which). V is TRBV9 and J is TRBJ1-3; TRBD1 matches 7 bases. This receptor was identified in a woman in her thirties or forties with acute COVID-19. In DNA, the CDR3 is TGTGCCAGCAGCGTACTTCCAGGGGGGCTTGGAAACACCATATATTTT. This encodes CASSVLPGGLGNTIYF.